The clone carrying this TCR beta chain was seen only a few times. No antigen is known for it. Extraction and reverse transcription of RNA yielded cDNA as the sequencing template. Generated by immunoSEQ multiplex PCR, the TCRdb table keeps only in-frame clones and is missing some. In the table there are 170,000 or so clones, around 63% of which are singletons. The source of the sample is a study of CD8+ T cells in alopecia areata. Study-level information: Tofacitinib was taken orally by treated patients, and the dose was 5 to 10 mg twice daily. General study findings and limits: Normal scalp had lower clonality than lesional scalp, with alopecia totalis/universalis lesions showing this most strongly. Sequenced scalp T cells also include alphabeta T cells resident in normal skin.

CDR1 is SQVTM and CDR2 is ANQGSEA in the germline V gene. The CDR3 is made up of 14 amino acids. Trimming stripped 4 bases from V and 3 bases from J, with 15 bases between. Sequencing was performed on CD4+ T cells sorted from blood, taken at week 0. The chain uses TRBV29-1 and TRBJ2-5; D is tentatively TRBD1 or TRBD2 (5 bases each). The clonotype originates from a human donor with alopecia areata. The CDR3 sequence is CSVAIGTEKETQYF. The CDR3 DNA is TGCAGCGTTGCGATCGGGACGGAGAAAGAGACCCAGTACTTC.